The sample holds a few counts of the clone carrying this T cell receptor (beta chain). Its antigen is not identified. The sample comes from a study of PD-1 blockade in classical Hodgkin lymphoma. Study outcomes and limitations: Newly diagnosed and completely responding patients shared comparable baseline diversity.

Time point reported: cycle 4 day 1 (C4D1), after five to seven weeks of nivolumab. Every patient had relapsed following autologous stem cell transplantation, and cohorts differed in brentuximab vedotin exposure. Thawed PBMCs were the source of CD4+ T cells, purified by magnetic negative selection. With 3 bases removed from V and 2 bases from J, the gap between germline ends came to 17 bases. CDR1 and CDR2 from the germline V gene are LGHNA and YSLEER. This CDR3 is 17 amino acids long. The method was immunoSEQ multiplex PCR; TCRdb's version includes in-frame clones alone and lacks a portion of them. Here the sample spans tens of thousands of clones, approximately 79% being singletons.

This clonotype originated in a human donor with classical Hodgkin lymphoma. The V and J genes are TRBV4-3 and TRBJ2-1, with TRBD2 as a possible D gene (5 bases). The source was CD4+ T cells from blood, collected before the fourth cycle of nivolumab. The DNA for the CDR3 is TGCGCCAGCAGCCAGGGTACTAGTTTTGATGCCTACAATGAGCAGTTCTTC. It translates to CASSQGTSFDAYNEQFF.